This T cell receptor (beta chain) emerged from a study of T cell repertoires in cytomegalovirus infection (dated by TCRdb to the late 2010s). In terms of the full investigation: Peptide stimulations targeted recently identified HLA-C-restricted CMV epitopes, whose presentation resists viral immunomodulation, together with well-studied HLA-B-restricted epitopes. Donor HLA type was relevant to the analysis, as public TCR beta signatures indicated carriage of CMV infection together with the matching HLA type.

In light of the paper, this sample's treatment or condition label describes: in vitro stimulation with specific CMV peptide epitopes to enrich CMV-specific T cells. What the work shows at the level of the full study, not this receptor alone: In both this cohort and an independent cohort of a few hundred donors, the cumulative frequency of public TCR beta family members distinguished carriers of CMV infection plus the relevant HLA type. The ex vivo response was dominated by HLA-C-restricted CMV-specific TCR beta clonotypes, and the single most frequent clonotype in two of eight donors was supplied by these HLA-C-restricted clonotypes.

As to this clonotype: Which antigen it targets is not known. Base qualities are missing; no much larger clone stands one base away.

The V and J ends are trimmed by 1 base and 7 bases, leaving 20 bases between them. In the germline V gene, CDR1 corresponds to SGHTS and CDR2 to YDEGEE. Spanning cysteine to phenylalanine, the CDR3 consists of 16 amino acids. Only the CDR3 region is kept as DNA, spanning 48 bases read in frame from base 1. The sequencer listed for this sample is Illumina HiSeq 1500. Using fastp trimming at Q25 and MiXCR clonotype assembly, TCRdb reanalyzed the public sequencing data and kept in-frame beta chains. Rows with a matching CDR3 protein are joined into one entry that keeps the most common DNA and genes. The sample table holds roughly 860,000 distinct CDR3 sequences, of which 32% were seen once. The ten largest clones take up about an eighth of the sample.

Rearrangement joined TRBV5-8 to TRBJ2-5; tentative D gene TRBD2, with 6 bases matching. The receptor was derived from a human donor in good health (CMV status not recorded). Some clones in this sample may be carry-over from other donors' samples. The input for sequencing was cultured CD8+ T cells from PBMCs, taken from culture after CMV antigen stimulation. The CDR3 loop reads CASSLSRLGSKGTQYF. The DNA sequence is given as TGTGCCAGCAGCTTGTCACGACTAGGGTCGAAGGGGACCCAGTACTTC.